The present TCR beta chain was sequenced within a study of shared T cell receptors in the human thymus. The assay was immunoSEQ multiplex PCR, and TCRdb's table has in-frame clones only and misses some. The sample lists some 700,000 clones, around 85% occurring once. The CDR3 is made up of 15 amino acids. V shed 5 bases and J 0 bases; nucleotides not matched to a gene: 6. The germline CDR1 and CDR2 sequences are LGHNA and YNFKEQ. This clone was counted once. These same records also appear under a second study, on human thymus T cells. That source reports: Serving as donors were healthy Finnish infants, each of whom was having open corrective surgery for congenital heart defects. Resections removed during corrective heart surgery provided the thymus tissue used.

This chain connects TRBV4-2 to TRBJ1-2, with 7 bases fitting TRBD1. The sample taken for sequencing was thymocytes. The receptor comes from a girl in the first two years of life with a congenital heart defect. Here the CDR3 reads CASSSGTVSNYGYTF. CDR3 DNA sequence: TGTGCCAGCAGCTCCGGGACAGTCTCTAACTATGGCTACACCTTC.